A selection of T cell receptor beta chains follows, all from one sample in a study of sequential checkpoint blockade in melanoma. Generated by immunoSEQ multiplex PCR, the TCRdb table keeps only in-frame clones and is missing some. Of 7,500 to 9,500 clones listed, approximately 25% are singletons. Source: tumor tissue (inferred from file names), taken from a patient given nivolumab and ipilimumab in sequence. The source is a human donor with melanoma. Both conserved end residues are part of each CDR3. D genes are given only for firm matches. Clone sizes are given selectively: once, few, many, or a class where the clone is expanded.

j_call d_call clone_size v_call cdr3_nt cdr3_aa
TRBJ1-4 TRBD1 - TRBV9 TGTGCCAGCAGTAGCAGGGGGCGGTCTAATGAAAAACTGTTTTTT CASSSRGRSNEKLFF
TRBJ2-7 - - TRBV4-1 TGCGCCAGCAGCCAAGAGTATGGGGAGCCAGTCTACGAGCAGTACTTC CASSQEYGEPVYEQYF
TRBJ1-2 - - TRBV19 TGTGCCAGTAGTAGGACTGAGAACTATGGCTACACCTTC CASSRTENYGYTF
TRBJ2-5 TRBD2 few TRBV9 TGTGCCAGGGGACTAGCGGGGGTGGAGACCCAGTACTTC CARGLAGVETQYF
TRBJ2-5 - many TRBV11-3 TGTGCCAGCAGCCGAAAGGGAGGGGGGGTTGAGACCCAGTACTTC CASSRKGGGVETQYF
TRBJ2-6 - - TRBV29-1 TGCAGCGCTGTGCAGTCTGGGGCCAACGTCCTGACTTTC CSAVQSGANVLTF
TRBJ2-7 TRBD2 - TRBV28 TGTGCCAGCCGGACTAGCGGGGGGGCCCACGAGCAGTACTTC CASRTSGGAHEQYF
TRBJ2-5 - medium-sized TRBV6-8 TGTGCCAGCAGTTACTCGGGCAGGGGAACCCAGTACTTC CASSYSGRGTQYF
TRBJ2-3 TRBD2 many TRBV9 TGTGCCAGCAGTTCTAGCGGGGGGGCATTTTATACGCAGTATTTT CASSSSGGAFYTQYF
TRBJ1-4 TRBD1 medium-sized TRBV6-8 TGTGCCAGCAGCAGGCAGTCCGGGACAGGGAATGAAAAACTGTTTTTT CASSRQSGTGNEKLFF
TRBJ2-7 - - TRBV19 TGTGCCAGTAGTATTAGGGGGGCCTTGGAGCAGTACTTC CASSIRGALEQYF
TRBJ2-3 - many TRBV11-3 TGTGCCAGCAGCCTCAGGGGCGGGGGAATCACAGATACGCAGTATTTT CASSLRGGGITDTQYF
TRBJ2-3 TRBD2 few TRBV6-8 TGTGCCGGCGGGACTAGTTTAACGGATACGCAGTATTTT CAGGTSLTDTQYF
TRBJ2-2 TRBD2 - TRBV19 TGTGCCAGTAGGACACGGGCTAGCGGTACGGGGGAGCTGTTTTTT CASRTRASGTGELFF
TRBJ2-5 - once TRBV18 TGTGCCAGCTCACCACCAGGAGACAACCAAGAGACCCAGTACTTC CASSPPGDNQETQYF
TRBJ2-3 - - TRBV19 TGTGCCAGTAGTATATTGGGCACAGATACGCAGTATTTT CASSILGTDTQYF
TRBJ2-3 - - TRBV15 TGTGCCACCAGCGTCGGGACACCTAGCACAGATACGCAGTATTTT CATSVGTPSTDTQYF
TRBJ1-2 - - TRBV6-8 TGTGCCAGCAGTTACCGGGCAGGAAGGGGGATTGCTAGTGGCTACACCTTC CASSYRAGRGIASGYTF
TRBJ1-6 - few TRBV10-3 TGTGCCATCACTGAAGGAGAGGGGGTTCCCCTCCACTTT CAITEGEGVPLHF
TRBJ1-2 - many TRBV11-3 TGTGCCAGCAGCTTAGATCGGGGTGGTATAGGGTTCGGCTACACCTTC CASSLDRGGIGFGYTF
TRBJ2-7 - - TRBV6-8 TGTGCCAGCAGTTACTCGGCGGGCAGGGAGCAGTACTTC CASSYSAGREQYF
TRBJ2-3 TRBD2 few TRBV19 TGTGCCAGTAGTATTATGGGCGGGGGGGATACGCAGTATTTT CASSIMGGGDTQYF
TRBJ1-2 TRBD1 many TRBV11-3 TGTGCCAGCAGACGAAATGGGGGACAGTTCTATGGCTACACCTTC CASRRNGGQFYGYTF
TRBJ1-1 TRBD1 many TRBV11-3 TGTGCCAGCGGACCCGGGACAGGGAACACTGAAGCTTTCTTT CASGPGTGNTEAFF
TRBJ1-1 TRBD1 few TRBV5-1 TGCGCCAGCAGCTCGGGACAGGGGGGCACTGAAGCTTTCTTT CASSSGQGGTEAFF
TRBJ1-1 - - TRBV6-8 TGTGCCAGCAGTCCGGGACCGGCAACTGAAGCTTTCTTT CASSPGPATEAFF
TRBJ1-1 - few TRBV5-1 TGCGCCAGCAGTATACAGGGCCCGAACACTGAAGCTTTCTTT CASSIQGPNTEAFF
TRBJ2-1 - few TRBV29-1 TGCAGCGCCGACCGTTCTTCCTACAATGAGCAGTTCTTC CSADRSSYNEQFF
TRBJ1-5 - many TRBV13 TGTGCCAGCAGCTTAGCCGGGATCAAGCCCCAGCATTTT CASSLAGIKPQHF
TRBJ2-1 TRBD2 - TRBV9 TGTGCCAGCAGCGCTCAGAGCGGGGGTTACAATGAGCAGTTCTTC CASSAQSGGYNEQFF
TRBJ1-5 - many TRBV11-3 TGTGCCAGCAGCTCCGCGACGGGGGTAATCCCCCAGCATTTT CASSSATGVIPQHF
TRBJ1-3 TRBD1 - TRBV9 TGTGCCAGCAGCCTCGGGACAGGGGGATCTGGAAACACCATATATTTT CASSLGTGGSGNTIYF
TRBJ1-5 - few TRBV28 TGTGCCAGCAGTTTAAGAGGAAGGGCTAATCAGCCCCAGCATTTT CASSLRGRANQPQHF
TRBJ2-5 - few TRBV5-1 TGCGCCAGCAGAGCGGTTTCGACGCAAGAGACCCAGTACTTC CASRAVSTQETQYF
TRBJ1-3 - - TRBV15 TGTGCCACCAGCAGAGGGGGAGGGGCAAACACCATATATTTT CATSRGGGANTIYF
TRBJ2-3 TRBD2 - TRBV19 TGTGCCAGTAGTATTGCGGGGGGCACAGATACGCAGTATTTT CASSIAGGTDTQYF
TRBJ1-6 TRBD1 medium-sized TRBV11-3 TGTGCCAGCAGCTTGGCGACAGGGGGCGCCTCACCCCTCCACTTT CASSLATGGASPLHF
TRBJ2-7 - - TRBV23-1 TGCGCCAGCAGCCAAGATATCCAGGTTAGCTCCTACGAGCAGTACTTC CASSQDIQVSSYEQYF
TRBJ2-6 TRBD1 few TRBV23-1 TGCGCCAGCAGCCAGCAACCAGGGACAGCCTTCTCTGGGGCCAACGTCCTGACTTTC CASSQQPGTAFSGANVLTF
TRBJ2-7 TRBD2 - TRBV27 TGTGCCAGCAGTTTATCGATTCAGCGGGGGGCCTACGAGCAGTACTTC CASSLSIQRGAYEQYF
TRBJ2-1 TRBD2 few TRBV25-1 TGTGCCAGCAGTCCACCCGGGACTAGATTTTATGAGCAGTTCTTC CASSPPGTRFYEQFF
TRBJ2-1 TRBD2 few TRBV28 TGTGCCAGCAGTTCGACTTTGACTAGCGGGGGGTCGCCCAATGAGCAGTTCTTC CASSSTLTSGGSPNEQFF